One sample yielded the 30 T cell receptor beta chains listed below, sequenced in a study of CD8 T cells in ankylosing spondylitis. Using its own MiXCR run on the 5' RACE reads, TCRdb lists one record per CDR3 protein. The data show about 420,000 distinct CDR3 sequences, approximately 20% seen once. For these receptors, no antigen is known. Study-level results: A motif of 7 to 9 highly homologous TCR beta variants was seen as apparently characteristic of ankylosing spondylitis blood.

Sequenced: blood, either unsorted or a sorted T cell fraction (not recorded which). All receptors derive from a male donor with ankylosing spondylitis.

The J gene is TRBJ2-2, the V gene TRBV20-1, with D possibly being TRBD2 (6 bases). Germline loops: CDR1 DFQATT, CDR2 SNEGSKA (reference sequence). The CDR3 consists of 15 residues. Trimming took off 5 bases at V and 0 bases at J, with 13 bases between the two ends. CDR3 nucleotides: TGCAGTGCTCCCGGGAGCCCCGCGAACACCGGGGAGCTGTTTTTT. Amino acids: CSAPGSPANTGELFF.

This clonotype was seen more than once but under ten times. The rearrangement links TRBV7-3 to TRBJ2-7, with D possibly TRBD1 on 6 matching bases. In germline, CDR1 is SGHTA, CDR2 FQGTGA. V gave up 3 bases and J gave up 3 bases, with 9 bases separating them. The CDR3 sequence is 13 residues long. DNA for the CDR3: TGTGCCAGCAGCTTGACAGGTCTCTACGAGCAGTACTTC. As protein: CASSLTGLYEQYF.

The chain employs TRBV6-2 or TRBV6-3 and TRBJ2-7; no definite D call. V was clipped by 2 bases and J by 2 bases, with 10 bases between them. The germline V gene encodes CDR1 MNHEY and CDR2 SVGEGT. The CDR3 covers 14 residues. In nucleotides, the CDR3 is TGTGCCAGCAGTTACGTGGGCGGTACCTACGAGCAGTACTTC. Translated, it gives CASSYVGGTYEQYF.

The J gene is TRBJ2-1, the V gene TRBV11-2; TRBD2 agrees at 7 bases. V was clipped by 5 bases and J by 3 bases; unmatched bases: 16. The CDR3 covers 18 residues. Germline-derived CDR1 and CDR2 are SGHAT and FQNNGV. The CDR3 loop reads CASSPGASGYTYYNEQFF. The DNA of the CDR3 is TGTGCCAGCAGCCCTGGGGCTAGCGGATACACTTACTACAATGAGCAGTTCTTC.

V and J are TRBV7-2 and TRBJ2-7, with 8 bases that match TRBD2. Germline V gives CDR1 SGHTA, CDR2 FQGNSA. The V segment lost 4 bases and the J segment 3 bases; nucleotides outside the gene matches: 8. The CDR3 loop spans 15 amino acids. CDR3 in DNA: TGTGCCAGCAGCTCCCCCAGCGGGGGATTCTACGAGCAGTACTTC. Translation: CASSSPSGGFYEQYF.

J is TRBJ2-1 and V is TRBV3-1; D not certain. CDR3 length: 12 amino acids. Germline CDR1 reads LGHDT; CDR2 reads YNNKEL (reference sequence). Trimming removed 1 base from V and 10 bases from J, with 8 bases in between. DNA for the CDR3: TGTGCCAGCAGCCAAGGTAGGCGGGAGCAGTTCTTC. Translation: CASSQGRREQFF.

This clonotype has more than one count but fewer than ten. This chain links TRBV12-5 with TRBJ2-1; D is possibly TRBD1 or TRBD2 (5 bases each). Trimming stripped 4 bases from V and 2 bases from J, with 18 bases between. In germline, CDR1 is LGHNT, CDR2 FRNRAP. CDR3 size: 17 residues. The CDR3: CASGSPPGTTTYNEQFF. DNA for the CDR3: TGTGCTAGTGGTTCACCCCCCGGGACGACGACCTACAATGAGCAGTTCTTC.

In its sample, this clonotype was seen a few times. The CDR3 DNA is TGCGCCAGCAGCTTGGAGGGGTCAGAGCCTGGGAACGAGCAGTACTTC. As protein: CASSLEGSEPGNEQYF. The chain is built from TRBV5-1 and TRBJ2-7; tentatively, D is TRBD1 (5 bases). CDR1 and CDR2 (germline): SGHRS, YFSETQ. Trimming left V 0 bases short and J 5 bases short, with 18 bases between. CDR3 length equals 16 residues.

This rearrangement joins TRBV12-3 or TRBV12-4 to TRBJ2-1; TRBD2 matches 9 bases. CDR3 length: 15 residues. Unmatched junction bases numbered 6, after V lost 1 base and J lost 8 bases. The CDR3 DNA follows: TGTGCCAGCAGTTTAGAGTTAGCGGGAGTTCATGAGCAGTTCTTC. It is translated as CASSLELAGVHEQFF.

The sample holds a few counts of this clonotype. V gene TRBV13 combines with J gene TRBJ2-7; D might be TRBD1 (6 bases). Deletions cut 0 bases from V and 5 bases from J, with 26 bases between. This CDR3 spans 19 amino acids. From germline, CDR1 is PRHDT and CDR2 FYEKMQ (reference sequence). Here the CDR3 DNA reads TGTGCCAGCAGCTTAGGTACAGGGCCCCCCGCCTTTGAGGTAAACGAGCAGTACTTC. As protein: CASSLGTGPPAFEVNEQYF. Looking up the rest from reference TRBV13 and TRBJ2-7 gives the full variable domain: AAGVIQSPRHLIKEKRETATLKCYPIPRHDTVYWYQQGPGQDPQFLISFYEKMQSDKGSIPDRFSAQQFSDYHSELNMSSLELGDSALYFCASSLGTGPPAFEVNEQYFGPGTRLTVT.

This clonotype was seen a handful of times. V and J are TRBV29-1 and TRBJ2-5; D possibly corresponds to TRBD2 (5 bases). V was clipped by 3 bases and J by 2 bases, with 13 bases between them. This CDR3 is built from 14 residues. Germline-derived CDR1 and CDR2 are SQVTM and ANQGSEA. CDR3 sequence: CSVDPAGQQETQYF. Here the CDR3 DNA reads TGCAGCGTTGACCCGGCGGGCCAGCAAGAGACCCAGTACTTC.

V is TRBV2 and J is TRBJ1-5; D gene unclear. The CDR3 has 16 residues. CDR1 SNHLY and CDR2 FYNNEI come from the germline V gene. V dropped 2 bases and J dropped 3 bases, with 14 bases sitting between them. CDR3 protein: CASSEKGSVFNQPQHF. Written as DNA, the CDR3 is TGTGCCAGCAGTGAAAAAGGGTCGGTATTCAATCAGCCCCAGCATTTT.

The chain couples TRBV27 to TRBJ2-3; 11 bases are a match to TRBD2. Germline CDR1 and CDR2: MNHEY and SMNVEV (reference sequence). V dropped 0 bases and J dropped 1; count of bases not matched to a gene: 9. The CDR3 loop spans 19 amino acids. The CDR3 region is CASSLSSIPTSGGTDTQYF. The CDR3 DNA sequence: TGTGCCAGCAGTTTATCGAGTATCCCGACTAGCGGGGGCACAGATACGCAGTATTTT.

V gene TRBV15 combines with J gene TRBJ2-3, with TRBD2 matching over 12 bases. Germline-derived CDR1 and CDR2 are LNHNV and YYDKDF (reference sequence). V was pared by 2 bases and J by 2 bases, with 2 bases of the junction left unmatched. The CDR3 sequence is 16 residues long. The CDR3 sequence: CATSRWTSGNTDTQYF. The DNA of the CDR3 is TGTGCCACCAGCAGATGGACTAGCGGGAACACAGATACGCAGTATTTT.

This clonotype was counted once. The chain links TRBV5-1 to TRBJ2-7; D may be TRBD2 (5 bases). V lost 3 bases and J lost 6, with 13 bases in between. The CDR3 has 13 amino acids. Germline CDR1 reads SGHRS; CDR2 reads YFSETQ. Here the CDR3 DNA reads TGCGCCAGCAGCTCCCGGGGTGGGCGCGAGCAGTACTTC. Its protein product is CASSSRGGREQYF.

This clonotype turned up a few times. The rearrangement links TRBV5-1 to TRBJ1-1; 7 nucleotides line up with TRBD1. The ends lost 0 bases at V and 6 bases at J; junction bases unmatched: 5. CDR3 length equals 14 residues. Germline V CDR1 and CDR2: SGHRS, YFSETQ. The CDR3: CASSLEQGSAEAFF. The DNA of the CDR3 is TGCGCCAGCAGCTTGGAACAGGGGAGCGCTGAAGCTTTCTTT.

This clonotype was observed at least ten times. The V and J genes are TRBV4-1 and TRBJ2-3; weak D call: TRBD2 (6 bases). The CDR3 loop spans 15 amino acids. The V end was cut by 4 bases, the J end by 4 bases, with 15 bases between. Germline CDR1 MGHRA, CDR2 YSYEKL. CDR3 nucleotide sequence: TGCGCCAGCAGCCGAGGAGGGTATCCCCCAGATACGCAGTATTTT. It specifies CASSRGGYPPDTQYF.

This clonotype occurred a few times. V and J are TRBV20-1 and TRBJ1-2; tentative D call: TRBD1 (6 bases). Per the germline V gene, CDR1 is DFQATT and CDR2 is SNEGSKA (reference sequence). The CDR3 length is 13 residues. With 3 bases removed from V and 4 bases from J, the gap between germline ends came to 12 bases. The CDR3 loop reads CSASADRTYGYTF. CDR3 bases: TGCAGTGCTAGCGCGGACAGAACCTATGGCTACACCTTC.

The chain links TRBV11-3 to TRBJ2-7; the D call may be TRBD1 or TRBD2 (6 bases each). With 4 bases removed from V and 5 bases from J, the gap between germline ends came to 15 bases. CDR1 is SGHNT, CDR2 YENEEA, per germline. CDR3 length: 14 residues. The CDR3 loop is CASSSGPRGDEQYF. For the CDR3, the DNA is TGTGCCAGCAGCTCGGGGCCAAGGGGGGACGAGCAGTACTTC. The full variable domain, its missing parts supplied by reference TRBV11-3 and TRBJ2-7, is EAGVVQSPRYKIIEKKQPVAFWCNPISGHNTLYWYLQNLGQGPELLIRYENEEAVDDSQLPKDRFSAERLKGVDSTLKIQPAELGDSAVYLCASSSGPRGDEQYFGPGTRLTVT.

The rearrangement uses TRBV29-1 and TRBJ2-5; possible D gene TRBD2, 5 bases. The CDR3 consists of 12 residues. Trimming pared 4 bases from V and 5 bases from J, leaving 11 bases between. In germline, CDR1 is SQVTM, CDR2 ANQGSEA. In nucleotides, the CDR3 is TGCAGCGTTGCCCCACGGGGTGAGACCCAGTACTTC. Its translation is CSVAPRGETQYF.

This clonotype was detected a few times. This rearrangement joins TRBV5-6 to TRBJ2-1; 7 bases are a match to TRBD1. V was pared by 2 bases and J by 10 bases, with 6 bases of the junction left unmatched. The length of the CDR3 is 13 residues. Per germline, CDR1 SGHDT and CDR2 YYEEEE. CDR3 loop: CASSFGQDREQFF. The CDR3 nucleotides read TGTGCCAGCAGCTTTGGGCAGGACAGGGAGCAGTTCTTC.

In its sample, this clonotype was seen a few times. V gene TRBV7-9 combines with J gene TRBJ1-2; possibly TRBD1 for D (5 bases). From germline, CDR1 is SEHNR and CDR2 FQNEAQ (reference sequence). V gave up 1 base and J gave up 0 bases, with 12 bases separating them. The CDR3 contains 16 residues. CDR3 sequence: CASSLGTGRSNYGYTF. CDR3 coding DNA: TGTGCCAGCAGCTTAGGGACGGGACGGTCTAACTATGGCTACACCTTC. Drawing the rest from reference TRBV7-9 and TRBJ1-2, the complete variable domain is DTGVSQNPRHKITKRGQNVTFRCDPISEHNRLYWYRQTLGQGPEFLTYFQNEAQLEKSRLLSDRFSAERPKGSFSTLEIQRTEQGDSAMYLCASSLGTGRSNYGYTFGSGTRLTVV.

The chain has TRBV12-3 or TRBV12-4 and TRBJ1-1; D is uncertain. This CDR3 has 15 amino acids. V was pared by 5 bases and J by 0 bases, with 13 bases between. The CDR3, as DNA: TGTGCCAGCAGTACCTATCTGGGAATGAACACTGAAGCTTTCTTT. This codes for CASSTYLGMNTEAFF.

This rearrangement joins TRBV5-1 to TRBJ1-5; no clear D gene. Germline V gene data show CDR1 as SGHRS and CDR2 as YFSETQ. V lost 4 bases and J lost 8, with 16 bases in between. The CDR3 has 14 amino acids. CDR3 region: CASSPDGVFKPQHF. The CDR3 region has the DNA TGCGCCAGCAGCCCGGACGGGGTTTTCAAGCCCCAGCATTTT.

This clonotype has just a few counts. The chain is built from TRBV29-1 and TRBJ2-7; D is undetermined. The CDR3 totals 12 residues. V was shortened by 4 bases and J by 1 base, with 8 bases between the two germline ends. From germline, CDR1 is SQVTM and CDR2 ANQGSEA. DNA of the CDR3: TGCAGCGTTGGGGCAGATTCCTACGAGCAGTACTTC. It encodes CSVGADSYEQYF.

This clonotype was seen a few times. The chain couples TRBV5-6 to TRBJ1-5; D remains ambiguous. With 2 bases removed from V and 1 base from J, the gap between germline ends came to 13 bases. The CDR3 contains 16 residues. Germline V gives CDR1 SGHDT, CDR2 YYEEEE. In nucleotides, the CDR3 is TGTGCCAGCAGCTTTCGTTCCGGGTACAGCAATCAGCCCCAGCATTTT. Amino acid sequence: CASSFRSGYSNQPQHF.

This clonotype was seen only a few times. The rearrangement links TRBV2 to TRBJ2-1; no clear D gene. Germline V gene lookup returns CDR1 SNHLY and CDR2 FYNNEI. The V gene lost 4 bases and the J gene lost 2 bases, with 15 bases spanning the gap. The CDR3 has 16 residues. This chain's CDR3 is CASSAHHDGAYNEQFF. CDR3 nucleotides: TGTGCCAGCAGTGCCCATCATGACGGAGCCTACAATGAGCAGTTCTTC.

V is TRBV20-1 and J is TRBJ1-6; D is possibly TRBD1 (6 bases). Germline CDR1 reads DFQATT; CDR2 reads SNEGSKA (reference sequence). V was shortened by 5 bases and J by 9 bases, with 17 bases between the two germline ends. CDR3 length equals 14 residues. The DNA of the CDR3 is TGCAGTGCTTCGAGACAGGCTTTGTCTTCACCCCTCCACTTT. Translated: CSASRQALSSPLHF.

The table lists this clonotype with a few counts. This chain uses TRBV5-1 with TRBJ2-1; 8 bases map to TRBD1. V lost 0 bases and J lost 10; bases outside the gene matches: 6. Germline V lookup: CDR1 SGHRS, CDR2 YFSETQ. The CDR3 is made up of 14 amino acids. CDR3 residues: CASSLAGGGLEQFF. CDR3 nucleotide sequence: TGCGCCAGCAGCTTGGCAGGGGGCGGTTTGGAGCAGTTCTTC.

V and J are TRBV5-6 and TRBJ2-7; possibly TRBD1 for D (6 bases). The CDR3 runs 13 residues. The germline V gene encodes CDR1 SGHDT and CDR2 YYEEEE. Trimming pared 3 bases from V and 7 bases from J, leaving 14 bases between. The CDR3 loop reads CASSSDRFGEQYF. The CDR3 DNA follows: TGTGCCAGCAGCTCAGACAGGTTTGGGGAGCAGTACTTC.